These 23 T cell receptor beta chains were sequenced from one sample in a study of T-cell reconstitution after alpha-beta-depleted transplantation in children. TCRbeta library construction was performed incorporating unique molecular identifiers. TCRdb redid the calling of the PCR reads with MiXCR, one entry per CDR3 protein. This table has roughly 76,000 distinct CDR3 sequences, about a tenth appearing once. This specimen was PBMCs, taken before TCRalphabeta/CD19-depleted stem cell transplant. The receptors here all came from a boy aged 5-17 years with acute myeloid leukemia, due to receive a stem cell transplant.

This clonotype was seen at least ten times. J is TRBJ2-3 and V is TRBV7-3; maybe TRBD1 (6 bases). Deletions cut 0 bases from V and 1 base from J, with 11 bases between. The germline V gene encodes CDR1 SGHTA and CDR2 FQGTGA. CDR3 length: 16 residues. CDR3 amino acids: CASSLTAAGGTDTQYF. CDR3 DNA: TGTGCCAGCAGCTTAACGGCGGCAGGGGGCACAGATACGCAGTATTTT.

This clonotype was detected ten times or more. CDR3 loop: CSAGGEETQYF. For the CDR3, the DNA is TGCAGTGCGGGCGGGGAGGAGACCCAGTACTTC. The chain is built from TRBV20-1 and TRBJ2-5, with a possible D match to TRBD2 (6 bases). In germline, CDR1 is DFQATT, CDR2 SNEGSKA (reference sequence). Deletions cut 6 bases from V and 5 bases from J, with 10 bases between. The CDR3 is made up of 11 amino acids.

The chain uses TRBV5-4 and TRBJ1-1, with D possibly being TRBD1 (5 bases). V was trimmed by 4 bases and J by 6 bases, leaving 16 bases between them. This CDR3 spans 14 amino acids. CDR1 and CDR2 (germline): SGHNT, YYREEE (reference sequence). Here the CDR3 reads CASSEGQTYSEAFF. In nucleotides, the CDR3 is TGTGCCAGCAGCGAGGGGCAGACCTATTCTGAAGCTTTCTTT.

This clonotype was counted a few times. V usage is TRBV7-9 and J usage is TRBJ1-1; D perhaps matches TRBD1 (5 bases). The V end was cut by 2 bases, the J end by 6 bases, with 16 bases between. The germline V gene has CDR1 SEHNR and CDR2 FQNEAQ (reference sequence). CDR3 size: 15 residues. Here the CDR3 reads CASSLRTGGGSEAFF. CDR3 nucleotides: TGTGCCAGCAGCTTAAGGACCGGTGGGGGTTCTGAAGCTTTCTTT.

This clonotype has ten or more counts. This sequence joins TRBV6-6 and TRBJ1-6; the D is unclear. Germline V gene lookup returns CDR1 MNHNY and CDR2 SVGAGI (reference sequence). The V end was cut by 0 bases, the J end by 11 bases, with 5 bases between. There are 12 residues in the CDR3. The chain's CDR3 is CASSYSTPPLHF. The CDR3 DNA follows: TGTGCCAGCAGTTACTCGACCCCACCCCTCCACTTT.

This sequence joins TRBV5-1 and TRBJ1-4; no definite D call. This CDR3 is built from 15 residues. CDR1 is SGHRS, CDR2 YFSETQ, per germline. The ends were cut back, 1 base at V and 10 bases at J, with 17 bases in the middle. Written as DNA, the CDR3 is TGCGCCAGCAGCTTGACCGCGGTCCCAACGGGAAAACTGTTTTTT. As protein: CASSLTAVPTGKLFF.

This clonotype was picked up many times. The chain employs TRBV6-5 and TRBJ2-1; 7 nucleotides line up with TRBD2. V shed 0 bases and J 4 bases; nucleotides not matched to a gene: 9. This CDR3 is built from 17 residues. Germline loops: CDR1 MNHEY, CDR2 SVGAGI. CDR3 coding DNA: TGTGCCAGCAGTTACTCGGGCTCTAGCGGTTTATACAATGAGCAGTTCTTC. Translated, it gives CASSYSGSSGLYNEQFF.

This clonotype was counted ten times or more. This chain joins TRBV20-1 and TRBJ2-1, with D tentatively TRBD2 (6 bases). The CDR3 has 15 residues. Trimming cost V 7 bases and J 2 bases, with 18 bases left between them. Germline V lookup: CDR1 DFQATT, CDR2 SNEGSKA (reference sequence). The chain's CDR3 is CSGVLGRPPYNEQFF. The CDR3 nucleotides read TGCAGTGGAGTGCTGGGGAGGCCCCCCTACAATGAGCAGTTCTTC.

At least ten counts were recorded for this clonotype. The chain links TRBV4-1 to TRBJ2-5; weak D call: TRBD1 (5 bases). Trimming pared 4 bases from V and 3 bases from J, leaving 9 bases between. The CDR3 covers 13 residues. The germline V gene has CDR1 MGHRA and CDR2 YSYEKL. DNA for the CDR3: TGCGCCAGCAGCCTGACAGTGAAAGAGACCCAGTACTTC. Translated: CASSLTVKETQYF.

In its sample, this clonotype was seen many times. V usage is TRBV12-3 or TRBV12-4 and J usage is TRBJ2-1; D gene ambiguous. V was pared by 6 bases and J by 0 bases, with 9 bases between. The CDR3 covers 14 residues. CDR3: CASRLPSSYNEQFF. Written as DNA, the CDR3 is TGTGCCAGCAGACTACCCTCCTCCTACAATGAGCAGTTCTTC.

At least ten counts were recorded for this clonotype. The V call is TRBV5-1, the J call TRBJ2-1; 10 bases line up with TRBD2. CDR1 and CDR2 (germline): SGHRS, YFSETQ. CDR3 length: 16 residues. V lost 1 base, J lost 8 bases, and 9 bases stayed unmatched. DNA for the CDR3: TGCGCCAGCAGCTTGTTAAGGCCTAGCGGGGGCCATGAGCAGTTCTTC. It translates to CASSLLRPSGGHEQFF.

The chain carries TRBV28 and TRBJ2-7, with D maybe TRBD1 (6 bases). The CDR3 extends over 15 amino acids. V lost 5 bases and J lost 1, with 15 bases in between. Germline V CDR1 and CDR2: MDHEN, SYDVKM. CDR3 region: CASSRLRTASYEQYF. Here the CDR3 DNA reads TGTGCCAGCAGTCGCCTTAGGACAGCATCCTACGAGCAGTACTTC.

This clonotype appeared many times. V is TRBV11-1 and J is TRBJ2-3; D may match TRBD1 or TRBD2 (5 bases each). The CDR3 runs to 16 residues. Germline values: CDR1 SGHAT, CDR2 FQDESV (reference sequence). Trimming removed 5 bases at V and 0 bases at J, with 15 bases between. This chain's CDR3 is CASSRDGPASTDTQYF. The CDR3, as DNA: TGTGCCAGCAGCCGGGACGGACCCGCTAGCACAGATACGCAGTATTTT.

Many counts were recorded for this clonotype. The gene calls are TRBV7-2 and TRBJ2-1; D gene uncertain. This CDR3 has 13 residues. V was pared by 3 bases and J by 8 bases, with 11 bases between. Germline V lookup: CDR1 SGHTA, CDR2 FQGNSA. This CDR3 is CASSFPTMDEQFF. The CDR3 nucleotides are TGTGCCAGCAGCTTCCCTACGATGGATGAGCAGTTCTTC.

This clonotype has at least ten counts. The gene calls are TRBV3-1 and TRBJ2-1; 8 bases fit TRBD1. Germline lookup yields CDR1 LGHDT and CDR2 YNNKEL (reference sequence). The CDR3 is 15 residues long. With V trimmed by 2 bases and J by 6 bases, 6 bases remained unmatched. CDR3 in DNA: TGTGCCAGCAGCCAACCGGACAGGGCGCGCAATGAGCAGTTCTTC. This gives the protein CASSQPDRARNEQFF.

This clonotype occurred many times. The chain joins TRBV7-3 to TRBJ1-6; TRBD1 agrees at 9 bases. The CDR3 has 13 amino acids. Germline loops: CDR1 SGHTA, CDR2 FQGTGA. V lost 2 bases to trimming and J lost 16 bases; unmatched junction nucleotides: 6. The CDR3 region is CASSLGGDRALHF. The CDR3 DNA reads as TGTGCCAGCAGCTTAGGTGGGGACAGGGCGCTCCACTTT.

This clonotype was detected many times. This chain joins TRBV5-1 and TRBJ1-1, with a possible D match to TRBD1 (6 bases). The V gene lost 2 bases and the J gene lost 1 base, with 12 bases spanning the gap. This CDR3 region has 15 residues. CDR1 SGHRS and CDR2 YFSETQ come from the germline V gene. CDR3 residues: CASSLGGFRNTEAFF. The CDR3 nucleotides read TGCGCCAGCAGCTTAGGGGGGTTCAGGAACACTGAAGCTTTCTTT.

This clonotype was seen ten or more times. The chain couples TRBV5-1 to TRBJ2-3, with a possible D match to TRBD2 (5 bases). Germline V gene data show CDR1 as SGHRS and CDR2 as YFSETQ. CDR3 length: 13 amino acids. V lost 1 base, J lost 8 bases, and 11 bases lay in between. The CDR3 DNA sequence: TGCGCCAGCAGCTTGACTCCCGAGGGTACGCAGTATTTT. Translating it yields CASSLTPEGTQYF.

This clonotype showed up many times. Here the CDR3 DNA reads TGCGCCAGCAGCCAAAGGTCGTCAGGGTCAGAGACCCAGTACTTC. Translation gives CASSQRSSGSETQYF. The V call is TRBV4-1, the J call TRBJ2-5; TRBD1 is a possible D gene (5 bases). Germline V lookup: CDR1 MGHRA, CDR2 YSYEKL. The CDR3 is 15 amino acids. V was pared by 2 bases and J by 4 bases, with 14 bases between.

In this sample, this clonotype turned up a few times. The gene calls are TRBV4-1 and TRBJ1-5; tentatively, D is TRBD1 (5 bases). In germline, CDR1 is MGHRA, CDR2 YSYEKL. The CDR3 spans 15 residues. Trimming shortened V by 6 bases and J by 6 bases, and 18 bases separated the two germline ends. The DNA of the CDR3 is TGCGCCAGCAGTCCCGGGACGGTGCTAGGTCAGCCCCAGCATTTT. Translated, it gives CASSPGTVLGQPQHF.

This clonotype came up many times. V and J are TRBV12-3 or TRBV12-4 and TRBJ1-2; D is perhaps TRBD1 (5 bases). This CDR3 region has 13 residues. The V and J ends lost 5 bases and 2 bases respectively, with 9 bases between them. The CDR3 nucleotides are TGTGCCAGCAGTACGGGACCGAACTATGGCTACACCTTC. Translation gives CASSTGPNYGYTF.

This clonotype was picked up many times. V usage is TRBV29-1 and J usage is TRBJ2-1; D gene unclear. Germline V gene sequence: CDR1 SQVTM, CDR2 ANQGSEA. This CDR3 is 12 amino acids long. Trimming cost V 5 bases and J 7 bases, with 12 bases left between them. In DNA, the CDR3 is TGCAGCGTTACGTGGATCGGGAATGAGCAGTTCTTC. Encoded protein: CSVTWIGNEQFF.

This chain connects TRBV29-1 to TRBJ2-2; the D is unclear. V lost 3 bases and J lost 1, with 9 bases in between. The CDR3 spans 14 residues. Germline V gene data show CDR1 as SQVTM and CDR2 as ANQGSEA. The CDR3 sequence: CSVESAGNTGELFF. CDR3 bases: TGCAGCGTTGAGTCTGCAGGGAACACCGGGGAGCTGTTTTTT.